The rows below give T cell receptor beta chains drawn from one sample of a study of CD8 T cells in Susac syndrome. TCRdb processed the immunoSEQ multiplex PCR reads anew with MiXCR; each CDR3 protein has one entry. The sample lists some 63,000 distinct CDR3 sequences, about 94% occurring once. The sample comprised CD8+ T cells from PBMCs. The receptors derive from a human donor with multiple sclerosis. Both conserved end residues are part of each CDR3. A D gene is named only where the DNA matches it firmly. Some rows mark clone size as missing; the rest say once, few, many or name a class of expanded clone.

CASSPPGQGAYEQYF,TGTGCCAGCTCACCTCCGGGACAGGGGGCGTACGAGCAGTACTTC,TRBJ2-7,TRBV18,-,TRBD1
CASSRTGLNNEQFF,TGTGCCAGCAGTCGGACAGGGCTGAACAATGAGCAGTTCTTC,TRBJ2-1,TRBV12-3/TRBV12-4,-,TRBD1
CASSPTGGGTQYF,TGTGCCAGCAGCCCGACAGGAGGGGGGACCCAGTACTTC,TRBJ2-5,TRBV7-9,-,-
CASSRNPGQASEQYF,TGTGCCAGCAGTCGGAATCCGGGACAGGCATCTGAGCAGTACTTC,TRBJ2-7,TRBV2,-,TRBD1
CASRETRGIEQYF,TGTGCCAGCAGAGAAACAAGGGGTATCGAGCAGTACTTC,TRBJ2-7,TRBV27,-,-
CASSGSRAQGFYGYTF,TGTGCCAGCAGCGGGTCAAGGGCACAGGGGTTCTATGGCTACACCTTC,TRBJ1-2,TRBV9,-,TRBD1
CASSQDGMADSYNEQFF,TGTGCCAGCAGCCAAGATGGCATGGCAGACTCCTACAATGAGCAGTTCTTC,TRBJ2-1,TRBV3-1,-,-
CASSSGHQNTEAFF,TGTGCCAGCAGTTCGGGACACCAGAACACTGAAGCTTTCTTT,TRBJ1-1,TRBV12-3/TRBV12-4,-,-
CASSLGTSNYGYTF,TGTGCCAGCAGCTTAGGGACTTCTAACTATGGCTACACCTTC,TRBJ1-2,TRBV7-9,once,-
CASSQDWRVEGYTF,TGTGCCAGCAGCCAAGACTGGCGGGTAGAAGGCTACACCTTC,TRBJ1-2,TRBV14,-,-
CASTPGEDETQYF,TGTGCCAGCACGCCAGGGGAGGACGAGACCCAGTACTTC,TRBJ2-5,TRBV12-3/TRBV12-4,-,-
CASSFIGQPITDTQYF,TGTGCCAGCAGCTTCATTGGACAGCCAATCACAGATACGCAGTATTTT,TRBJ2-3,TRBV7-2,-,-
CASSEDWMGEGRINTEAFF,TGTGCCAGCAGTGAGGATTGGATGGGGGAAGGTCGGATTAACACTGAAGCTTTCTTT,TRBJ1-1,TRBV25-1,-,-
CASSSKRTGGVEGYTF,TGTGCCAGCAGCTCCAAAAGGACAGGGGGCGTTGAAGGCTACACCTTC,TRBJ1-2,TRBV9,-,TRBD1
CASSYSLENEKLFF,TGTGCCAGCAGTTACTCCCTGGAAAATGAAAAACTGTTTTTT,TRBJ1-4,TRBV6-5,-,-
CASSTGGSDYEQYF,TGTGCCAGCAGCACCGGGGGTTCCGACTACGAGCAGTACTTC,TRBJ2-7,TRBV13,-,-
CASSLGGADNEQFF,TGTGCCAGCAGTTTAGGGGGGGCGGACAATGAGCAGTTCTTC,TRBJ2-1,TRBV27,-,-
CASSLAASSNEQYF,TGTGCCAGCAGCTTAGCGGCGTCGAGCAACGAGCAGTACTTC,TRBJ2-7,TRBV7-9,-,-
CASSDTTADQPQHF,TGTGCCAGCAGCGACACAACAGCAGATCAGCCCCAGCATTTT,TRBJ1-5,TRBV27,-,-
CASSVPGLAISYNEQFF,TGTGCCAGCAGTGTTCCCGGACTAGCGATCTCCTACAATGAGCAGTTCTTC,TRBJ2-1,TRBV2,-,TRBD2
CASTLDRAYGYTF,TGTGCCAGCACCCTGGACAGGGCCTATGGCTACACCTTC,TRBJ1-2,TRBV2,-,TRBD1
CASRHLGQERYNEQFF,TGTGCCAGCAGGCACCTCGGACAGGAAAGGTACAATGAGCAGTTCTTC,TRBJ2-1,TRBV27,-,TRBD1
CASSLQGGQPQHF,TGTGCCAGCAGTTTACAGGGAGGGCAGCCCCAGCATTTT,TRBJ1-5,TRBV27,-,-
CSAETGTSGGGNEQFF,TGCAGTGCTGAAACCGGGACTAGCGGAGGCGGCAATGAGCAGTTCTTC,TRBJ2-1,TRBV20-1,-,TRBD2
CASSNRGETYEQYF,TGTGCCAGCAGCAACAGGGGTGAGACCTACGAGCAGTACTTC,TRBJ2-7,TRBV12-3/TRBV12-4,-,TRBD1
CASSLRDSPYEQYF,TGTGCCAGCAGTTTACGGGACAGCCCCTACGAGCAGTACTTC,TRBJ2-7,TRBV28,-,TRBD1
CASSLVPGPLSHEQYF,TGTGCCAGCAGCTTGGTCCCGGGACCGCTAAGCCACGAGCAGTACTTC,TRBJ2-7,TRBV5-6,once,-
CAISDRDIYEQYF,TGTGCCATCTCGGACAGGGACATCTACGAGCAGTACTTC,TRBJ2-7,TRBV28,-,TRBD1
CASSKAPLPNSYNEQFF,TGCGCCAGCAGCAAAGCCCCACTCCCGAACTCCTACAATGAGCAGTTCTTC,TRBJ2-1,TRBV4-3,once,-
CASSQVHTESSYNEQFF,TGTGCCAGCAGCCAAGTTCACACAGAGAGCTCCTACAATGAGCAGTTCTTC,TRBJ2-1,TRBV14,-,-
CASSRSGSNEQFF,TGTGCCAGCAGTCGCAGTGGAAGCAATGAGCAGTTCTTC,TRBJ2-1,TRBV6-5,-,-
CASGPDWGNEKLFF,TGTGCCAGCGGGCCCGATTGGGGGAATGAAAAACTGTTTTTT,TRBJ1-4,TRBV6-5,-,-
CASSFGTGVLEDGYTF,TGCGCCAGCAGCTTCGGGACAGGGGTTTTAGAGGATGGCTACACCTTC,TRBJ1-2,TRBV5-1,-,TRBD1
CASSLGLPYEQYF,TGTGCCAGCAGTCTAGGTCTGCCCTACGAGCAGTACTTC,TRBJ2-7,TRBV28,-,-
CASSFSGAISYEQYF,TGTGCCAGCAGTTTTAGCGGGGCAATCTCCTACGAGCAGTACTTC,TRBJ2-7,TRBV27,once,TRBD2
CAWTGGAGNGYTF,TGTGCCTGGACAGGGGGCGCGGGTAATGGCTACACCTTC,TRBJ1-2,TRBV30,-,TRBD1
CASSQDQRGVRRQPQHF,TGTGCCAGCAGCCAAGATCAGAGGGGGGTCCGGAGGCAGCCCCAGCATTTT,TRBJ1-5,TRBV3-1,-,-
CASSRGQGTYEQYF,TGTGCCAGTAGTCGGGGACAGGGGACCTACGAGCAGTACTTC,TRBJ2-7,TRBV19,-,TRBD1
CASSLQGNTYNEQFF,TGTGCCAGCAGCCTCCAGGGAAACACCTACAATGAGCAGTTCTTC,TRBJ2-1,TRBV9,once,-
CASSLGDTSYEQYF,TGTGCCAGCAGCCTTGGGGACACCTCCTACGAGCAGTACTTC,TRBJ2-7,TRBV5-6,-,-
CSAEGTENMNTEAFF,TGCAGCGCCGAGGGTACAGAAAACATGAACACTGAAGCTTTCTTT,TRBJ1-1,TRBV29-1,-,-
CAWREWDNTGELFF,TGTGCCTGGAGGGAATGGGATAACACCGGGGAGCTGTTTTTT,TRBJ2-2,TRBV30,-,-
CSADLGLAGEATDTQYF,TGCAGTGCCGACTTAGGACTAGCGGGAGAGGCGACAGATACGCAGTATTTT,TRBJ2-3,TRBV20-1,once,TRBD2
CASSQGRACEQYF,TGCGCCAGCAGTCAGGGCAGGGCTTGCGAGCAGTACTTC,TRBJ2-7,TRBV23-1,once,-
CASSVEPQGFWQETQYF,TGTGCCAGCAGCGTAGAGCCCCAGGGGTTCTGGCAAGAGACCCAGTACTTC,TRBJ2-5,TRBV9,-,-
CSVVGQGASGAFF,TGCAGCGTGGTGGGACAGGGGGCATCGGGAGCTTTCTTT,TRBJ1-1,TRBV29-1,-,TRBD1
CASSPQGGAENIQYF,TGTGCCAGCAGTCCCCAGGGGGGGGCGGAAAACATTCAGTACTTC,TRBJ2-4,TRBV27,-,-
CASSQGLAGGNEQFF,TGCGCCAGCAGCCAAGGCCTAGCGGGAGGCAATGAGCAGTTCTTC,TRBJ2-1,TRBV4-1,-,TRBD2
CASSFPGAGEQYF,TGTGCCAGCAGTTTCCCGGGGGCGGGCGAGCAGTACTTC,TRBJ2-7,TRBV27,-,-
CASSLAGDYEQYF,TGTGCCAGCAGCTTAGCGGGGGACTACGAGCAGTACTTC,TRBJ2-7,TRBV7-9,-,-
CSVGQGTDEQYF,TGCAGCGTGGGACAGGGAACGGACGAGCAGTACTTC,TRBJ2-7,TRBV29-1,-,TRBD1
CASSQPGTGNDEQYF,TGCGCCAGCAGCCAACCCGGGACAGGGAACGACGAGCAGTACTTC,TRBJ2-7,TRBV4-1,-,TRBD1
CASSVTLLYEQYF,TGTGCCAGTAGTGTCACTCTCCTCTACGAGCAGTACTTC,TRBJ2-7,TRBV19,-,-
CASSSDRSAYEQYF,TGTGCCAGCAGCTCCGACCGGAGCGCGTACGAGCAGTACTTC,TRBJ2-7,TRBV5-5,-,-